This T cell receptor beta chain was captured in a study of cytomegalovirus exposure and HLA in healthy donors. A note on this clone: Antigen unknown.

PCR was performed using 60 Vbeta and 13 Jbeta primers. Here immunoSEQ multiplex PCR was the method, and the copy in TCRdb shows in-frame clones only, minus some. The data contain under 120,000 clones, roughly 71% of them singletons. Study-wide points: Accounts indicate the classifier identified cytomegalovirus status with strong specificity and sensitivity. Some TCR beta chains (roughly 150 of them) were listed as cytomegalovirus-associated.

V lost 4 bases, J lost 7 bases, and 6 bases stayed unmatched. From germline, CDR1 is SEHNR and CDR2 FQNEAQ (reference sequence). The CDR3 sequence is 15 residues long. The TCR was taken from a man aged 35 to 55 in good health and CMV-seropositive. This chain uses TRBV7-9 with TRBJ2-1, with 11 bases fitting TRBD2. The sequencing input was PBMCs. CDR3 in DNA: TGTGCCAGCAGCTCGGGACTAGCGGTGACTAATGAGCAGTTCTTC. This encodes CASSSGLAVTNEQFF.